This is a list of T cell receptor beta chains from one sample in a study of beta chain features in type 1 diabetes. Some clones are missing from TCRdb's copy, which holds only in-frame ones; the method was immunoSEQ multiplex PCR. The data show about 230,000 clones, more than 9% seen once. The specimen was naive CD4+ T cells from blood. Source of these receptors: a woman aged 18-30 years in good health. The CDR3 runs from the conserved cysteine through the conserved F or W. The D gene is left open where the match is weak. Clone size appears in some rows only: once, few, many, or a class for an expanded clone.

TRBV6-4,-,TRBD1,TRBJ1-1,CASRAGTANTEAFF,TGTGCCAGCAGGGCCGGGACAGCGAACACTGAAGCTTTCTTT
TRBV18,few,TRBD1,TRBJ1-2,CASSPQGTGPYGYTF,TGTGCCAGCTCACCACAAGGGACAGGGCCGTATGGCTACACCTTC
TRBV4-1,-,-,TRBJ2-2,CASSQDYGVSTGELFF,TGCGCCAGCAGCCAAGATTACGGGGTGAGCACCGGGGAGCTGTTTTTT
TRBV28,-,-,TRBJ1-1,CASTPGGGMNTEAFF,TGTGCCAGCACCCCGGGGGGGGGCATGAACACTGAAGCTTTCTTT
TRBV4-1,few,TRBD2,TRBJ2-3,CASSPRPNLAGGTDTQYF,TGCGCCAGCAGCCCCCGTCCCAACCTAGCGGGGGGCACAGATACGCAGTATTTT
TRBV30,few,-,TRBJ2-3,CAWSGGTSDTQYF,TGTGCCTGGTCCGGCGGGACTTCTGATACGCAGTATTTT
TRBV9,few,-,TRBJ2-5,CASSVRTFGGTQYF,TGTGCCAGCAGCGTACGGACATTTGGCGGGACCCAGTACTTC
TRBV7-9,-,-,TRBJ2-3,CASSQSGDKLQYF,TGTGCCAGCAGCCAATCCGGGGACAAGCTCCAGTATTTT
TRBV5-1,-,TRBD1,TRBJ2-7,CASSFGTGLYEQYF,TGCGCCAGCAGCTTCGGGACAGGACTTTACGAGCAGTACTTC
TRBV18,few,-,TRBJ2-5,CASLTGSRETQYF,TGTGCCAGCTTAACAGGGAGCCGGGAGACCCAGTACTTC
TRBV6-1,few,TRBD1,TRBJ1-2,CASSRGQGEDGYTF,TGTGCCAGCAGCCGCGGACAGGGTGAGGATGGCTACACCTTC
TRBV4-1,-,-,TRBJ1-2,CASRTTGNYGYTF,TGCGCCAGCAGGACGACGGGGAACTATGGCTACACCTTC
TRBV30,-,-,TRBJ1-1,CAWSPLTGGTEAFF,TGTGCCTGGAGTCCCCTGACAGGTGGTACTGAAGCTTTCTTT
TRBV5-4,-,TRBD1,TRBJ1-1,CASSSRQGMNTEAFF,TGTGCCAGCAGCTCAAGACAGGGAATGAACACTGAAGCTTTCTTT
TRBV18,-,TRBD1,TRBJ2-1,CASSPKQGVSLNEQFF,TGTGCCAGCTCACCAAAACAGGGGGTATCGTTAAATGAGCAGTTCTTC
TRBV5-1,few,-,TRBJ1-1,CASSLGILGNDRKRMNTEAFF,TGCGCCAGCAGCTTGGGTATACTTGGTAATGACAGGAAAAGAATGAACACTGAAGCTTTCTTT
TRBV27,few,TRBD2,TRBJ2-3,CASSFRVLAGDGDTQYF,TGTGCCAGCAGTTTCCGCGTACTAGCGGGAGACGGAGATACGCAGTATTTT
TRBV2,-,TRBD2,TRBJ2-7,CASKLAAASYEQYF,TGTGCCAGCAAACTAGCGGCTGCTTCCTACGAGCAGTACTTC
TRBV7-9,few,TRBD1,TRBJ1-1,CASSLRQGRIGTEAFF,TGTGCCAGCAGCTTACGACAGGGGCGGATTGGAACTGAAGCTTTCTTT
TRBV6-1,-,-,TRBJ2-2,CASNVKPNTGELFF,TGTGCCAGCAATGTGAAGCCGAACACCGGGGAGCTGTTTTTT
TRBV5-4,-,TRBD2,TRBJ2-5,CASSDAGGLETQYF,TGTGCCAGCAGTGACGCGGGGGGATTAGAGACCCAGTACTTC
TRBV2,few,TRBD2,TRBJ2-7,CASKTSGGTYEQYF,TGTGCCAGCAAAACTAGCGGGGGCACCTACGAGCAGTACTTC
TRBV5-8,few,TRBD2,TRBJ2-3,CASSLADTDTQYF,TGTGCCAGCAGCCTAGCGGACACAGATACGCAGTATTTT
TRBV18,few,-,TRBJ1-1,CASSPGPNTEAFF,TGTGCCAGCTCACCAGGGCCGAACACTGAAGCTTTCTTT
TRBV5-1,-,-,TRBJ2-4,CASSSELAKNIQYF,TGCGCCAGCAGCTCGGAGTTAGCCAAAAACATTCAGTACTTC
TRBV7-2,many,TRBD1,TRBJ2-1,CASSPRRRTGANEQFF,TGTGCCAGCAGCCCACGGAGAAGGACAGGGGCAAATGAGCAGTTCTTC
TRBV27,few,-,TRBJ2-1,CASSATGYNEQFF,TGTGCCAGCAGTGCCACAGGCTACAATGAGCAGTTCTTC
TRBV6-6,-,-,TRBJ2-1,CASSAPKGANEQFF,TGTGCCAGCAGCGCCCCCAAAGGGGCCAATGAGCAGTTCTTC